This TCR beta chain was profiled in a study of response to subunit inactivated influenza vaccine (dated by TCRdb to 2016 to 2018). Concerning the study at large: Deep quantitative profiling of the T cell receptor repertoire was used in the study to follow responses to a trivalent subunit inactivated influenza vaccine.

As regards this clonotype: Its antigen is unknown. No base quality information exists; no much larger clone differs at one position.

The CDR3 holds 16 amino acids from the cysteine to the phenylalanine. The kept DNA is CDR3 alone, 48 bases in frame from the first base. In the germline V gene (reference sequence), CDR1 corresponds to SEHNR and CDR2 to FQNEAQ. Germline trimming: 5 bases from V, 4 bases from J; junction bases outside gene matches: 10. Beyond this particular receptor, the publication reports: The authors suggested that each seasonal influenza vaccination may recruit only a limited number of new T cells.

Receptor amplification or capture employed RT-PCR. Sequenced using an Illumina HiSeq 2500. TCRdb handled the public reads itself, with Q25 trimming in fastp and clone calling in MiXCR, and kept productive beta chains. Identical CDR3 proteins give one entry, which carries the most common genes and DNA. The sample includes about 500,000 distinct CDR3 sequences, with more than 7% observed a single time. Roughly 14% of the sample comes from the top ten. The rearrangement combines TRBV7-9 with TRBJ2-2, with 7 junctional bases fitting TRBD2. The sample was PBMCs from blood, taken less than 25 months after vaccination. This receptor was obtained from a man between 50 and 69 years old who received an inactivated influenza vaccine. Donor details come from another sample of the same person, matched by shared clones. The CDR3 here reads CASSPRGGRITGELFF. The sequenced DNA is TGTGCCAGCAGCCCCCGCGGGGGACGTATCACCGGGGAGCTGTTTTTT. Joined to the reference TRBV7-9 and TRBJ2-2 proteins, this CDR3 gives the full variable domain: DTGVSQNPRHKITKRGQNVTFRCDPISEHNRLYWYRQTLGQGPEFLTYFQNEAQLEKSRLLSDRFSAERPKGSFSTLEIQRTEQGDSAMYLCASSPRGGRITGELFFGEGSRLTVL.